This T cell receptor (beta chain) was identified during a study of T cells in Graves' hyperthyroidism and ophthalmopathy. The V segment lost 4 bases and the J segment 6 bases; nucleotides outside the gene matches: 12. There are 17 residues in the CDR3. Germline-derived CDR1 and CDR2 are MNHEY and SVGEGT. Researchers took RNA transcripts and amplified the TCR beta CDR3 regions from them. The HTBI set primed first-round TCR CDR3 RT-PCR. MiXCR was run by TCRdb on the multiplex PCR reads, yielding one entry per CDR3 protein. Here the sample spans about 260,000 distinct CDR3 sequences, around 20% being singletons.

This clonotype was obtained from a man younger than 40 with Graves' ophthalmopathy. The sequencing sample was made of blood. The chain combines TRBV6-2 or TRBV6-3 with TRBJ2-3; 11 bases are shared with TRBD2. The CDR3 nucleotides are TGTGCCAGCAGTTCCTTCCGACTAGCGGGGAACATCGATACGCAGTATTTT. Amino acid sequence: CASSSFRLAGNIDTQYF.